Below are 21 T cell receptor beta chains sequenced from a single sample in a study of molecular identifiers for immune sequencing clone quantification. TCRdb fed the PCR reads into MiXCR, producing one record per CDR3 protein. The sample has approximately 40,000 distinct CDR3 sequences; about 18% are singletons. Sequences were obtained from naive CD8+ T cells from blood, with Jurkat cell RNA spiked in. Subset given: FACS-sorted CD8+CD4-CCR7+CD45RA+ naive T cells. Receptor source: a human donor in good health. Some libraries in this study had Jurkat cell RNA spiked in.

This clonotype was counted at least ten times. V and J are TRBV7-6 and TRBJ2-3; 11 positions match TRBD2. The germline gives CDR1 SGHVS, CDR2 FNYEAQ. V gave up 1 base and J gave up 8 bases; unmatched junction bases: 5. There are 15 residues in the CDR3. CDR3 loop: CASSLGLAGSPTQYF. The CDR3, as DNA: TGTGCCAGCAGCTTAGGACTAGCGGGAAGCCCTACGCAGTATTTT. Drawing the rest from reference TRBV7-6 and TRBJ2-3, the complete variable domain is GAGVSQSPRYKVTKRGQDVALRCDPISGHVSLYWYRQALGQGPEFLTYFNYEAQQDKSGLPNDRFSAERPEGSISTLTIQRTEQRDSAMYRCASSLGLAGSPTQYFGPGTRLTVL.

This clonotype ranks as medium-sized. The V call is TRBV5-6, the J call TRBJ2-7; TRBD2 agrees at 8 bases. Germline CDR1 SGHDT, CDR2 YYEEEE. The V gene end was trimmed by 1 base and the J gene end by 4 bases; junction bases not matched to a gene: 4. The CDR3 sequence is 14 residues long. The DNA for the CDR3 is TGTGCCAGCAGCTTGTTAGCGGGGATTTACGAGCAGTACTTC. Translated: CASSLLAGIYEQYF.

This clonotype appeared a few times. The chain recombines TRBV5-1 with TRBJ1-6; 7 nucleotides match TRBD1. The CDR3 length is 15 residues. V trimming: 4 bases; J trimming: 8 bases; junction bases outside the gene matches: 9. From germline, CDR1 is SGHRS and CDR2 YFSETQ. Here the CDR3 DNA reads TGCGCCAGCAGCCCGTCGACAGGGTTTGATTCACCCCTCCACTTT. Translation: CASSPSTGFDSPLHF.

This clonotype was recorded many times. This chain joins TRBV12-3 or TRBV12-4 and TRBJ2-5; D is uncertain. Trimming took 6 bases from V and 1 from J, leaving 15 bases between them. This CDR3 spans 15 amino acids. CDR3 sequence: CASSQEVGSQETQYF. CDR3 bases: TGTGCCAGCAGCCAAGAGGTCGGGTCCCAAGAGACCCAGTACTTC.

Only a few counts were recorded for this clonotype. The V gene is TRBV28, the J gene TRBJ2-3; D gene ambiguous. The CDR3 has 16 residues. CDR1 is MDHEN and CDR2 is SYDVKM in the germline V gene. Trimming removed 6 bases at V and 0 bases at J, with 16 bases between. The CDR3 DNA reads TGTGCCAGCAGCCTCGTTCCCCCCGGCAGCACAGATACGCAGTATTTT. This codes for CASSLVPPGSTDTQYF.

This clonotype was detected many times. V is TRBV14 and J is TRBJ2-1, with 8 bases that match TRBD2. The germline V gene encodes CDR1 SGHDN and CDR2 FVKESK. The CDR3 totals 15 residues. V shed 1 base, J shed 8 bases, and the junction held 7 bases outside the gene matches. The CDR3 sequence is CASSQAISGIYEQFF. The DNA of the CDR3 is TGTGCCAGCAGCCAAGCGATTAGCGGGATTTATGAGCAGTTCTTC. Filled out from reference TRBV14 and TRBJ2-1, the complete variable domain reads EAGVTQFPSHSVIEKGQTVTLRCDPISGHDNLYWYRRVMGKEIKFLLHFVKESKQDESGMPNNRFLAERTGGTYSTLKVQPAELEDSGVYFCASSQAISGIYEQFFGPGTRLTVL.

This clonotype has at least ten counts. V usage is TRBV28 and J usage is TRBJ2-1; D possibly corresponds to TRBD2 (5 bases). The germline CDR1 and CDR2 sequences are MDHEN and SYDVKM. With 3 bases removed from V and 4 bases from J, the gap between germline ends came to 13 bases. This CDR3 has 15 amino acids. CDR3 sequence: CASSFISPGYNEQFF. The CDR3 nucleotides read TGTGCCAGCAGTTTTATATCCCCGGGATACAATGAGCAGTTCTTC.

This clonotype was observed at least ten times. The chain recombines TRBV9 with TRBJ2-7; possible D gene TRBD1, 6 bases. CDR1 and CDR2 (germline): SGDLS, YYNGEE. The CDR3 covers 16 residues. The V end was cut by 3 bases, the J end by 1 base, with 17 bases between. The CDR3 loop reads CASSANRVSGSYEQYF. The CDR3 DNA reads TGTGCCAGCAGCGCAAACAGGGTCAGTGGGTCCTACGAGCAGTACTTC.

This clonotype has at least ten counts. In DNA form, the CDR3 reads TGCAGCGTCGTCGCGACAGGGCCCTACGAGCAGTACTTC. Amino acid sequence: CSVVATGPYEQYF. The V gene is TRBV29-1, the J gene TRBJ2-7; 7 bases line up with TRBD1. The CDR3 loop spans 13 amino acids. Trimming cost V 6 bases and J 2 bases; bases outside gene matches: 7. CDR1 is SQVTM and CDR2 is ANQGSEA in the germline V gene.

This clonotype was seen ten or more times. The rearrangement joins TRBV12-3 or TRBV12-4 to TRBJ2-3; tentative D call: TRBD1 (6 bases). Between the trimmed V and J ends, which lost 7 bases and 2 bases, there was a span of 25 bases. The length of the CDR3 is 18 residues. The CDR3 loop is CASNFPTFQGLATDTQYF. CDR3 sequence (DNA): TGTGCCAGCAACTTTCCGACCTTTCAGGGGCTCGCCACAGATACGCAGTATTTT.

This clonotype is labeled as medium-sized. The chain has TRBV7-9 and TRBJ2-7, with 7 bases that match TRBD1. The CDR3 is made up of 16 amino acids. V was pared by 6 bases and J by 2 bases, with 13 bases of the junction left unmatched. Germline V lookup: CDR1 SEHNR, CDR2 FQNEAQ (reference sequence). The CDR3 here is CASSRTPGQLTYEQYF. The DNA for the CDR3 is TGTGCCAGCAGTCGAACTCCGGGACAGCTAACCTACGAGCAGTACTTC.

In its sample, this clonotype was seen many times. V usage is TRBV27 and J usage is TRBJ2-7, with 9 bases that match TRBD2. Losses at the gene ends were 3 bases for V and 4 bases for J; bases not matched to a gene: 10. This CDR3 region has 16 residues. Germline loops: CDR1 MNHEY, CDR2 SMNVEV (reference sequence). The CDR3: CASSLVGPSGIYEQYF. The CDR3 nucleotides read TGTGCCAGCAGTTTGGTTGGGCCTAGCGGGATTTACGAGCAGTACTTC.

This clonotype was detected ten times or more. The chain links TRBV4-1 to TRBJ1-2; D gene unclear. V was cut by 3 bases and J by 2 bases, with 16 bases left in between. This CDR3 comprises 16 residues. Looked up from germline, CDR1 is MGHRA and CDR2 is YSYEKL. CDR3 residues: CASSQEASHPNYGYTF. In nucleotides, the CDR3 is TGCGCCAGCAGCCAGGAAGCCAGCCATCCCAACTATGGCTACACCTTC.

This clonotype was observed at least ten times. The chain joins TRBV18 to TRBJ2-7; D is undetermined. With 3 bases removed from V and 1 base from J, the gap between germline ends came to 13 bases. Germline V lookup: CDR1 KGHSH, CDR2 LQKENI. The length of the CDR3 is 15 residues. CDR3 coding DNA: TGTGCCAGCTCACCGGGTGGTTTAGGGTCCTACGAGCAGTACTTC. Its translation: CASSPGGLGSYEQYF.

This clonotype was recorded a few times. The junction departs from germline at one end; a sequencing error may be responsible. J is TRBJ2-7 and V is TRBV12-3 or TRBV12-4; 8 bases match TRBD1. The CDR3 has 13 residues. For the CDR3, the DNA is TGTGCCAGCAGTTTCCTTGTTTCGGACAGGGCAGCCTTC. This encodes CASSFLVSDRAAF.

This clonotype was counted only a few times. V usage is TRBV6-2 or TRBV6-3 and J usage is TRBJ1-5; no firm D call. Germline CDR1 is MNHEY and CDR2 is SVGEGT. V was clipped by 0 bases and J by 6 bases, with 3 bases between them. The CDR3 runs to 12 residues. The CDR3 DNA follows: TGTGCCAGCAGTTACTCGGGTCAGCCCCAGCATTTT. Its translation: CASSYSGQPQHF.

This clonotype was detected many times. The V call is TRBV9, the J call TRBJ2-7; tentatively, D is TRBD1 (6 bases). The germline CDR1 and CDR2 sequences are SGDLS and YYNGEE. The CDR3 runs to 14 residues. V was pared by 0 bases and J by 4 bases, with 11 bases between. The CDR3 DNA reads TGTGCCAGCAGCGTAGAAGTCAGGGGTTACGAGCAGTACTTC. It yields the protein CASSVEVRGYEQYF.

At least ten counts were recorded for this clonotype. The rearrangement links TRBV5-1 to TRBJ2-7, with D tentatively TRBD2 (6 bases). Germline V CDR1 and CDR2: SGHRS, YFSETQ. Trimming removed 5 bases from V and 2 bases from J, with 17 bases in between. The CDR3 has 15 residues. As DNA, the CDR3 is TGCGCCAGCAGGCAGAATCCGGGAGCTCCCTACGAGCAGTACTTC. Translation gives CASRQNPGAPYEQYF.

This clonotype was detected a few times. The chain combines TRBV4-3 with TRBJ1-4; 9 bases are shared with TRBD1. CDR1 LGHNA and CDR2 YSLEER come from the germline V gene. The CDR3 loop spans 15 amino acids. Unmatched junction bases numbered 6, after V lost 3 bases and J lost 7 bases. The CDR3 coding sequence is TGCGCCAGCAGCCAGCGGACAGGGGAAACTGAAAAACTGTTTTTT. It codes for CASSQRTGETEKLFF.

As for this clonotype: Possible read error: a much larger clone is one base away. CDR3 nucleotide sequence: TGTGTCAGTCAATCCACAGATACGCAGTATTTT. Protein product: CVSQSTDTQYF. This chain links TRBV7-8 with TRBJ2-3; D ambiguous. The germline gives CDR1 SGHVS, CDR2 FQNEAQ. This CDR3 comprises 11 residues.

Turning to this clonotype: This may be a read error, as it is one base from a much larger clone. The chain uses TRBV19 and TRBJ2-2; D gene ambiguous. CDR3 length: 12 residues. Germline V gene sequence: CDR1 LNHDA, CDR2 SQIVND (reference sequence). Trimming took 9 bases from V and 3 from J, leaving 8 bases between them. CDR3 region: CASDPHTGELFF. CDR3 nucleotides: TGTGCCAGCGACCCTCACACCGGGGAGCTGTTTTTT. Drawing the rest from reference TRBV19 and TRBJ2-2, the complete variable domain is DGGITQSPKYLFRKEGQNVTLSCEQNLNHDAMYWYRQDPGQGLRLIYYSQIVNDFQKGDIAEGYSVSREKKESFPLTVTSAQKNPTAFYLCASDPHTGELFFGEGSRLTVL.